This T cell receptor beta chain was documented in a study of graft-versus-host responses after intestinal transplantation. Study summary: Multivisceral, liver-intestinal, or isolated intestinal transplants were performed in recipients.

Germline V gene data show CDR1 as MDHEN and CDR2 as SYDVKM. The CDR3 has 14 residues. V trimming: 7 bases; J trimming: 10 bases; junction bases outside the gene matches: 12. Here immunoSEQ multiplex PCR was the method, and the copy in TCRdb shows in-frame clones only, minus some. The table lists some 41,000 clones, about 90% of them singletons. This specimen was PBMCs, taken approximately 320 days after intestinal transplant. This clonotype was sampled from a human patient who received an intestinal transplant, so some T cells may come from the graft donor. This chain connects TRBV28 to TRBJ2-1; the match to TRBD1 covers 8 bases. The CDR3 bases are TGTGCCAGCACCCCAAGAACAGGGGGTCGGGAGCAGTTCTTC. The encoded protein is CASTPRTGGREQFF. The variable domain in full, completed from reference TRBV28 and TRBJ2-1, reads DVKVTQSSRYLVKRTGEKVFLECVQDMDHENMFWYRQDPGLGLRLIYFSYDVKMKEKGDIPEGYSVSREKKERFSLILESASTNQTSMYLCASTPRTGGREQFFGPGTRLTVL.